What follows are 14 T cell receptor beta chains derived from one specimen sequenced in a study of control samples from healthy donors and cancer patients. Assay used: immunoSEQ multiplex PCR; TCRdb lists only in-frame clones, some missing. The sample consists of about 150,000 clones, under 95% of them appearing once. The sequencing sample was made of blood. The receptors here all came from a man aged 18 to 29 in good health.

As regards this clone: At one end, the junction sequence differs from germline, possibly due to a read error. The chain employs TRBV7-7 and TRBJ2-3, with D uncertain. The CDR3 covers 15 residues. In germline, CDR1 is SSHAT, CDR2 FNYEAQ (reference sequence). In nucleotides, the CDR3 is TGTGCTAGCAGCGCCCGGCCAACGGGCACAGATACGCAGTATTTT. Translation: CASSARPTGTDTQYF. Full variable domain (missing parts from reference TRBV7-7 and TRBJ2-3): GAGVSQSPRYKVTKRGQDVTLRCDPISSHATLYWYQQALGQGPEFLTYFNYEAQPDKSGLPSDRFSAERPEGSISTLTIQRTEQRDSAMYRCASSARPTGTDTQYFGPGTRLTVL.

CDR3 sequence: CASSPGQLYGYTF. DNA of the CDR3: TGTGCCAGCTCACCGGGACAGCTCTATGGCTACACCTTC. The V and J genes are TRBV18 and TRBJ1-2, with TRBD1 matching 7 bases. The germline V gene encodes CDR1 KGHSH and CDR2 LQKENI. J gave up 4 bases and V 3 bases, and 2 bases lay outside the gene matches. This CDR3 comprises 13 residues.

The table lists this clone with a count of one. The V and J genes are TRBV5-1 and TRBJ2-7; the D gene is possibly TRBD2 (5 bases). The CDR3 consists of 15 residues. V dropped 2 bases and J dropped 5 bases, with 17 bases sitting between them. Germline V gene data show CDR1 as SGHRS and CDR2 as YFSETQ. CDR3 sequence: CASSFVAGLTNEQYF. In DNA form, the CDR3 reads TGCGCCAGCAGCTTTGTGGCAGGTCTGACTAACGAGCAGTACTTC.

V gene TRBV19 combines with J gene TRBJ1-5; D is unresolved. CDR1 and CDR2 (germline): LNHDA, SQIVND (reference sequence). CDR3 length equals 13 residues. Trimming removed 1 base from V and 4 bases from J, with 5 bases in between. The CDR3 is CASSIAGNQPQHF. As DNA, the CDR3 is TGTGCCAGTAGTATAGCCGGTAATCAGCCCCAGCATTTT.

The chain uses TRBV6-6 and TRBJ1-1; TRBD1 matches 8 bases. Looked up from germline, CDR1 is MNHNY and CDR2 is SVGAGI (reference sequence). This CDR3 has 16 residues. V shed 2 bases and J 0 bases; nucleotides not matched to a gene: 5. The CDR3 nucleotides are TGTGCCAGCAGTTACCGGATGACAGGGGTGAACACTGAAGCTTTCTTT. Encoded protein: CASSYRMTGVNTEAFF.

This sequence joins TRBV5-5 and TRBJ1-1; D possibly corresponds to TRBD1 (6 bases). CDR3 length: 16 amino acids. Germline CDR1 reads SGHKS; CDR2 reads YYEKEE (reference sequence). The V end was cut by 1 base, the J end by 0 bases, with 13 bases between. This CDR3 reads CASSLNYDRMNTEAFF. CDR3 sequence (DNA): TGTGCCAGCAGCTTGAATTATGACAGGATGAACACTGAAGCTTTCTTT. Together with reference TRBV5-5 and TRBJ1-1, the CDR3 gives the full variable domain: DAGVTQSPTHLIKTRGQQVTLRCSPISGHKSVSWYQQVLGQGPQFIFQYYEKEERGRGNFPDRFSARQFPNYSSELNVNALLLGDSALYLCASSLNYDRMNTEAFFGQGTRLTVV.

V and J are TRBV10-3 and TRBJ2-7, with TRBD2 matching 13 bases. Per the germline V gene, CDR1 is ENHRY and CDR2 is SYGVKD. The CDR3 runs 15 residues. V gave up 6 bases and J gave up 3 bases; unmatched junction bases: 5. The CDR3, as DNA: TGTGCCATCAGCCGACTAGCGGGAGGCTTCTACGAGCAGTACTTC. As protein: CAISRLAGGFYEQYF.

V and J are TRBV5-5 and TRBJ1-5; D unclear. V was shortened by 2 bases and J by 3 bases, with 6 bases between the two germline ends. The CDR3 has 13 residues. Germline V gives CDR1 SGHKS, CDR2 YYEKEE (reference sequence). As DNA, the CDR3 is TGTGCCAGCAGCTTCGGCTCCAATCAGCCCCAGCATTTT. Translated, it gives CASSFGSNQPQHF.

This clone was detected only a few times. The gene calls are TRBV29-1 and TRBJ1-5, with TRBD1 matching 8 bases. Trimming cost V 4 bases and J 4 bases; bases outside gene matches: 3. This CDR3 has 13 residues. CDR1 and CDR2 (germline): SQVTM, ANQGSEA. The chain's CDR3 is CSVGGTGNQPQHF. CDR3 nucleotide sequence: TGCAGCGTTGGAGGGACAGGTAATCAGCCCCAGCATTTT.

The gene calls are TRBV6-5 and TRBJ2-7, with 10 bases fitting TRBD2. Germline lookup yields CDR1 MNHEY and CDR2 SVGAGI. The CDR3 spans 15 residues. V was clipped by 6 bases and J by 0 bases; unmatched bases: 5. DNA for the CDR3: TGTGCCAGCAGGCGATCTAGCGGGAGCTCCTACGAGCAGTACTTC. This gives the protein CASRRSSGSSYEQYF.

The chain has TRBV6-5 and TRBJ1-1, with D possibly TRBD1 on 5 matching bases. Per the germline V gene, CDR1 is MNHEY and CDR2 is SVGAGI. Trimming removed 0 bases at V and 0 bases at J, with 5 bases between. This CDR3 has 14 amino acids. CDR3 amino acids: CASSYSGVNTEAFF. CDR3 in DNA: TGTGCCAGCAGTTACTCGGGGGTGAACACTGAAGCTTTCTTT.

V and J are TRBV2 and TRBJ1-1, with 7 nucleotides matching TRBD1. J lost 7 bases, V lost 7 bases, and 9 bases had no gene match. The CDR3 runs 13 residues. Germline V gene data show CDR1 as SNHLY and CDR2 as FYNNEI. For the CDR3, the DNA is TGTGCCAGCAATCCCGGGACAGCCTATGAAGCTTTCTTT. As protein: CASNPGTAYEAFF.

The chain employs TRBV6-6 and TRBJ2-5, with TRBD1 as a possible D gene (5 bases). The CDR3 extends over 15 amino acids. Germline loops: CDR1 MNHNY, CDR2 SVGAGI (reference sequence). Trimming pared 5 bases from V and 4 bases from J, leaving 17 bases between. The CDR3 here is CASSPLPRAGETQYF. CDR3 coding DNA: TGTGCCAGCAGTCCCCTCCCCAGGGCAGGAGAGACCCAGTACTTC.

This chain connects TRBV19 to TRBJ1-3; TRBD1 might be the D (6 bases). CDR3 size: 15 residues. Germline V gene data show CDR1 as LNHDA and CDR2 as SQIVND (reference sequence). Trimming pared 3 bases from V and 4 bases from J, leaving 13 bases between. CDR3 nucleotide sequence: TGTGCCAGTAGTATGAGGGGGGCTACCGGAAACACCATATATTTT. Its translation: CASSMRGATGNTIYF. Complete variable domain (other parts from reference TRBV19 and TRBJ1-3): DGGITQSPKYLFRKEGQNVTLSCEQNLNHDAMYWYRQDPGQGLRLIYYSQIVNDFQKGDIAEGYSVSREKKESFPLTVTSAQKNPTAFYLCASSMRGATGNTIYFGEGSWLTVV.